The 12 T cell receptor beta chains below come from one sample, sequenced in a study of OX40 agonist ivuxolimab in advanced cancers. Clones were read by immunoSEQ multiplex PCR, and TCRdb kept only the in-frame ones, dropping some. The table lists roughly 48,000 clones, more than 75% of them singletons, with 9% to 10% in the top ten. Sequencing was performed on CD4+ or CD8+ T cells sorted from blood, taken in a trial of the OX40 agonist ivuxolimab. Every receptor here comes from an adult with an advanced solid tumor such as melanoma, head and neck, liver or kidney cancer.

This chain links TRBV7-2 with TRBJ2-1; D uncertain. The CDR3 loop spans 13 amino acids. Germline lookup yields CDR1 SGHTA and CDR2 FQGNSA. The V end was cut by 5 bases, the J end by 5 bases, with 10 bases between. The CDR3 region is CASSLQRNNEQFF. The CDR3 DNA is TGTGCCAGCAGCCTCCAACGCAACAATGAGCAGTTCTTC.

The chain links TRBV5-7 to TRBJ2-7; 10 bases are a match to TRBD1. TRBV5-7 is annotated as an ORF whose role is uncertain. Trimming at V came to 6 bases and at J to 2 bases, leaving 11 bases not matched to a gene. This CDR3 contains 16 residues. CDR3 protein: CASTSDTGTGAYEQYF. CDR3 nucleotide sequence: TGTGCCAGCACCTCAGATACCGGGACAGGGGCCTACGAGCAGTACTTC.

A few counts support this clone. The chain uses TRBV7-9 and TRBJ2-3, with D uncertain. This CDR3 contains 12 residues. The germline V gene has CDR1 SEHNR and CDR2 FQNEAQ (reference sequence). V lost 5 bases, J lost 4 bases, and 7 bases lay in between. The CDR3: CASSREPDTQYF. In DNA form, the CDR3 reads TGTGCCAGCAGCCGAGAGCCAGATACGCAGTATTTT.

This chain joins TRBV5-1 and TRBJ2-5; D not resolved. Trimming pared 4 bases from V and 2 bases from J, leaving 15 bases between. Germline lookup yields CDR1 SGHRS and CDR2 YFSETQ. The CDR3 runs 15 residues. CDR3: CASSRTNPLQETQYF. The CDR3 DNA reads TGCGCCAGCAGCCGAACTAACCCCCTACAAGAGACCCAGTACTTC.

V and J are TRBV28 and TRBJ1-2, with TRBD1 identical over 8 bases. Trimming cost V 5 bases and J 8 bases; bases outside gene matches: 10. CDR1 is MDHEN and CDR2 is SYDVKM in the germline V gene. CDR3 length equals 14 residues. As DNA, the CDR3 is TGTGCCAGCAGTCTCCTTTTGACAGGGGCCGGCTACACCTTC. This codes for CASSLLLTGAGYTF.

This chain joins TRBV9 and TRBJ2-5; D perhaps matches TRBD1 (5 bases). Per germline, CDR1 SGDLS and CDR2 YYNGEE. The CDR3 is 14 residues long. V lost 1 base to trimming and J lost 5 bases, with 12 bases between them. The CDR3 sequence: CASSVLGVGETQYF. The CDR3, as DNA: TGTGCCAGCAGCGTATTAGGGGTAGGGGAGACCCAGTACTTC.

The CDR3 sequence: CASSPFAQSRANVLTF. The CDR3 DNA is TGCGCCAGCAGTCCATTCGCACAAAGTCGGGCCAACGTCCTGACTTTC. The chain recombines TRBV10-1 with TRBJ2-6; D ambiguous. Germline-derived CDR1 and CDR2 are WNHNN and SYGVQD (reference sequence). The length of the CDR3 is 16 residues. The germline V and J ends were trimmed by 5 bases and 5 bases, with 16 bases remaining between them.

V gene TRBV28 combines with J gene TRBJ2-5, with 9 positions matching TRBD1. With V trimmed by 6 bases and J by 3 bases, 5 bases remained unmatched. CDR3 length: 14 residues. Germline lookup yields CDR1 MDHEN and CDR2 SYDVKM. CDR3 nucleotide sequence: TGTGCCAGCAGCTGGGACAGGGTAAAAGAGACCCAGTACTTC. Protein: CASSWDRVKETQYF.

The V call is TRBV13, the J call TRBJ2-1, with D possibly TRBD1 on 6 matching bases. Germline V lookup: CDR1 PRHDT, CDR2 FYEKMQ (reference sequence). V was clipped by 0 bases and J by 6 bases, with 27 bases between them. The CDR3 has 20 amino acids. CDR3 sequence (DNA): TGTGCCAGCAGCTTAGGGCAAAACCTCCAGGTAATTACCAGGGGCAATGAGCAGTTCTTC. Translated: CASSLGQNLQVITRGNEQFF.

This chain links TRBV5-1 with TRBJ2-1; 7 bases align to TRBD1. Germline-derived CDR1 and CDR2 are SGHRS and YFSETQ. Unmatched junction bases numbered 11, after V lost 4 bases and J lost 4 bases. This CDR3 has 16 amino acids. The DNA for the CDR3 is TGCGCCAGCAGCAGCCTTCCGGGACAGTTATACAATGAGCAGTTCTTC. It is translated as CASSSLPGQLYNEQFF.

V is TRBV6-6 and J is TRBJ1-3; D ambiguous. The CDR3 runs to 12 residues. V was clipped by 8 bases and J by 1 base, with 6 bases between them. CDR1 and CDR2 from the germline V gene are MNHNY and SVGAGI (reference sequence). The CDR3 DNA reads TGTGCCAGCGCCAATTCTGGAAACACCATATATTTT. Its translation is CASANSGNTIYF.

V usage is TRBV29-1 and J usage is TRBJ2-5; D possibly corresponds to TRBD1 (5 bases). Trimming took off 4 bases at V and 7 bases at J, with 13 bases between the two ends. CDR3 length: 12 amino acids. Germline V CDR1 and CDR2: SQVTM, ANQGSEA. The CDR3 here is CSVADTGRTQYF. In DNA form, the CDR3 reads TGCAGCGTTGCGGATACAGGACGGACCCAGTACTTC.